Described below is a single TCR beta chain sequence and its context. Antigen specificity is unknown. The table came from immunoSEQ multiplex PCR; TCRdb's copy has only in-frame clones and leaves some out. Counted here are some 120,000 clones, 92% occurring once; the ten biggest clones make up approximately 0.25%. From germline, CDR1 is SEHNR and CDR2 FQNEAQ (reference sequence). V dropped 5 bases and J dropped 0 bases, with 14 bases sitting between them. CDR3 size: 17 residues. The data were obtained in a study of T cell repertoires and HLA-DP antigens. About the research overall: Pre-culture CD4+ samples used roughly 1,300 ng DNA versus 200 to 250 ng for CD137+CD4+ sorts.

The chain joins TRBV7-9 to TRBJ2-6; D remains unclear. The sequence was collected from a woman aged 18-29 years in good health and CMV-seronegative. Sequenced material: CD4+ T cells from PBMCs. The CDR3 spells CASSPAVRPSGANVLTF. In DNA form, the CDR3 reads TGTGCCAGCAGCCCTGCTGTAAGACCCTCTGGGGCCAACGTCCTGACTTTC.